The 32 T cell receptor beta chains listed next were all sequenced from one sample in a study of beta chain features in type 1 diabetes. The study reverse transcribed the entire isolated RNA, so it sequenced expressed TCRB transcripts. The repertoire was sequenced with immunoSEQ multiplex PCR; TCRdb's copy has only in-frame clones and lacks some. The data show fewer than 650,000 clones, 15% to 17% seen once. Input material: naive CD4+ T cells from blood. The receptors were sampled from a young man in good health.

The J gene is TRBJ2-1, the V gene TRBV9, with D maybe TRBD1 (6 bases). Per germline, CDR1 SGDLS and CDR2 YYNGEE. CDR3 length: 16 residues. V lost 1 base and J 7 bases, leaving 18 bases between the germline ends. The CDR3 sequence is CASSVTGSLYGNEQFF. The CDR3 DNA is TGTGCCAGCAGCGTAACAGGGAGTCTGTATGGGAATGAGCAGTTCTTC.

The chain combines TRBV28 with TRBJ1-2; the D is unclear. Germline values: CDR1 MDHEN, CDR2 SYDVKM. CDR3 length: 11 amino acids. The CDR3, as DNA: TGTGCACACGGGGTATCCTATGGCTACACCTTC. Protein sequence: CAHGVSYGYTF.

V is TRBV4-3 and J is TRBJ2-7; maybe TRBD2 (5 bases). The CDR3 covers 15 residues. Germline V gene sequence: CDR1 LGHNA, CDR2 YSLEER. Trimming cost V 1 base and J 4 bases, with 14 bases left between them. The CDR3 bases are TGCGCCAGCAGCCAAGTGAGAGGGAGTCTGTACGAGCAGTACTTC. Translating gives CASSQVRGSLYEQYF.

This clone was seen only a few times. The chain couples TRBV4-2 to TRBJ2-1, with a possible D match to TRBD2 (5 bases). The CDR3 runs to 17 residues. Trimming stripped 1 base from V and 0 bases from J, with 13 bases between. Germline assignment: CDR1 LGHNA and CDR2 YNFKEQ. The CDR3 protein is CASSQASGISSYNEQFF. The CDR3 DNA sequence: TGTGCCAGCAGCCAAGCGTCCGGGATAAGCTCCTACAATGAGCAGTTCTTC.

The J gene is TRBJ2-2, the V gene TRBV2, with D perhaps matching TRBD1 (5 bases). The V gene lost 4 bases and the J gene lost 7 bases, with 10 bases spanning the gap. The CDR3 totals 13 residues. CDR1 and CDR2 (germline): SNHLY, FYNNEI. The CDR3 DNA reads TGTGCCAGCAGTGGCGCAGGGTTCGGGGAGCTGTTTTTT. Translating it yields CASSGAGFGELFF. Combining the CDR3 with reference TRBV2 and TRBJ2-2 gives the whole variable domain EPEVTQTPSHQVTQMGQEVILRCVPISNHLYFYWYRQILGQKVEFLVSFYNNEISEKSEIFDDQFSVERPDGSNFTLKIRSTKLEDSAMYFCASSGAGFGELFFGEGSRLTVL.

The chain employs TRBV7-8 and TRBJ1-2; D is ambiguous. This CDR3 region has 14 residues. Trimming removed 1 base from V and 8 bases from J, with 14 bases in between. The germline CDR1 and CDR2 sequences are SGHVS and FQNEAQ. CDR3 sequence (DNA): TGTGCCAGCAGCTTAGGGGTTCGGGGAGGAGGCTACACCTTC. It yields the protein CASSLGVRGGGYTF.

This clone was observed a handful of times. This chain connects TRBV10-2 to TRBJ2-7; D not resolved. V dropped 5 bases and J dropped 0 bases, with 11 bases sitting between them. The germline gives CDR1 WSHSY, CDR2 SAAADI. This CDR3 is 14 amino acids long. CDR3 residues: CASSPDRSSYEQYF. CDR3 in DNA: TGCGCCAGCAGTCCAGACCGATCCTCCTACGAGCAGTACTTC.

This clone was seen more than once but under ten times. This chain uses TRBV29-1 with TRBJ1-4; a possible D gene is TRBD1 (5 bases). The CDR3 is 15 residues long. Germline CDR1 is SQVTM and CDR2 is ANQGSEA. V lost 6 bases, J lost 2 bases, and 16 bases lay in between. The CDR3 loop is CSVLPQGATNEKLFF. As DNA, the CDR3 is TGCAGCGTCTTACCTCAGGGCGCGACTAATGAAAAACTGTTTTTT.

This clone has just a few counts. The gene calls are TRBV4-3 and TRBJ1-2, with D unclear. The V gene's germline CDR1 is LGHNA and CDR2 YSLEER. The CDR3 is made up of 14 amino acids. Trimming left V 1 base short and J 4 bases short, with 10 bases between. The CDR3 is CASSQGREPYGYTF. CDR3 bases: TGCGCCAGCAGCCAAGGGAGGGAGCCCTATGGCTACACCTTC.

Here the CDR3 reads CASSGAAGDETQYF. The CDR3 coding sequence is TGTGCCAGCAGCGGGGCGGCGGGGGACGAGACCCAGTACTTC. The chain has TRBV6-5 and TRBJ2-5; 7 bases match TRBD2. The CDR3 contains 14 residues. Germline CDR1 MNHEY, CDR2 SVGAGI. The V and J ends lost 6 bases and 5 bases, in that order; junction bases with no gene match: 9.

V and J are TRBV4-3 and TRBJ2-2; tentatively, D is TRBD1 (5 bases). Trimming left V 0 bases short and J 3 bases short, with 11 bases between. Germline lookup yields CDR1 LGHNA and CDR2 YSLEER. The CDR3 runs to 16 residues. The CDR3 DNA follows: TGCGCCAGCAGCCAAGATATCAGGGTAGACACCGGGGAGCTGTTTTTT. It specifies CASSQDIRVDTGELFF.

The table lists this clone with a few counts. The J gene is TRBJ2-1, the V gene TRBV5-6; D ambiguous. Trimming removed 6 bases at V and 0 bases at J, with 13 bases between. CDR1 and CDR2 (germline): SGHDT, YYEEEE. The CDR3 runs to 15 residues. In DNA form, the CDR3 reads TGTGCCAGCAATCGCGGCCCCAGCTCCTACAATGAGCAGTTCTTC. Protein sequence: CASNRGPSSYNEQFF.

Notes on this clone: The sample holds other DNA sequences that translate to the same CDR3. The rearrangement uses TRBV30 and TRBJ2-3; D unclear. Trimming left V 0 bases short and J 6 bases short, with 4 bases between. The CDR3 runs to 11 residues. Germline lookup yields CDR1 GTSNPN and CDR2 SVGIG (reference sequence). This chain's CDR3 is CAWSVGDTQYF. The CDR3 DNA reads as TGTGCCTGGAGTGTAGGGGATACGCAGTATTTT.

The sample holds a few counts of this clone. The chain couples TRBV2 to TRBJ2-3, with 10 bases fitting TRBD2. The length of the CDR3 is 19 residues. V lost 3 bases to trimming and J lost 4 bases; unmatched junction nucleotides: 16. The germline V gene encodes CDR1 SNHLY and CDR2 FYNNEI. The CDR3 loop reads CASSERSGGANLMPDTQYF. The CDR3 DNA sequence: TGTGCCAGCAGTGAGCGAAGCGGGGGGGCAAATTTGATGCCAGATACGCAGTATTTT.

This clone appeared a few times. The J gene is TRBJ2-1, the V gene TRBV25-1; unclear D gene. Germline V gene data show CDR1 as MGHDK and CDR2 as SYGVNS. The CDR3 has 13 amino acids. The V end lost 6 bases, the J end lost 7 bases, and 13 bases lay between the germline ends. CDR3 bases: TGTGCCAGCAGAACGGGCCGTAGAAATGAGCAGTTCTTC. It encodes CASRTGRRNEQFF.

Here the CDR3 reads CASSLAYRDRRSSYEQYF. As DNA, the CDR3 is TGTGCCAGCAGCTTAGCTTATAGGGACAGGCGGAGCTCCTACGAGCAGTACTTC. J is TRBJ2-7 and V is TRBV7-9; TRBD1 agrees at 8 bases. The ends lost 0 bases at V and 0 bases at J; junction bases unmatched: 10. The germline CDR1 and CDR2 sequences are SEHNR and FQNEAQ (reference sequence). CDR3 length: 18 amino acids.

A few counts support this clone. V usage is TRBV28 and J usage is TRBJ2-1; 13 bases match TRBD2. Germline loops: CDR1 MDHEN, CDR2 SYDVKM. CDR3 length: 20 residues. J was trimmed by 4 bases and V by 1 base; bases with no gene match: 13. The CDR3: CASSLFRVRGLAGDYNEQFF. CDR3 in DNA: TGTGCCAGCAGTTTATTCCGAGTTAGAGGACTAGCGGGAGATTACAATGAGCAGTTCTTC.

Comment on this clone: The sample holds other DNA sequences that translate to the same CDR3. The V and J genes are TRBV7-2 and TRBJ2-5, with 13 bases that match TRBD2. Germline V gene lookup returns CDR1 SGHTA and CDR2 FQGNSA. Unmatched junction bases numbered 4, after V lost 1 base and J lost 5 bases. The CDR3 runs to 16 residues. CDR3 amino acids: CASSLGLAGGRETQYF. The CDR3 DNA is TGTGCCAGCAGCTTAGGACTAGCGGGAGGCCGGGAGACCCAGTACTTC.

This clone came up a few times. This chain links TRBV5-1 with TRBJ2-5; 8 bases agree with TRBD2. CDR1 and CDR2 from the germline V gene are SGHRS and YFSETQ. The CDR3 runs 16 residues. Trimming removed 5 bases from V and 2 bases from J; junction bases left unmatched: 11. CDR3 in amino acids: CASSYKRGTPQETQYF. In DNA, the CDR3 is TGCGCCAGCAGTTATAAGCGGGGGACACCTCAAGAGACCCAGTACTTC.

CDR3 amino acids: CASSSSGTGPLNQYF. DNA of the CDR3: TGTGCCAGCAGTTCCTCCGGGACAGGGCCCCTCAACCAGTACTTC. V gene TRBV28 combines with J gene TRBJ2-7; TRBD1 agrees at 9 bases. Germline V gives CDR1 MDHEN, CDR2 SYDVKM. Losses at the gene ends were 4 bases for V and 10 bases for J; bases not matched to a gene: 14. This CDR3 has 15 residues. Based on the CDR3 plus reference TRBV28 and TRBJ2-7, the full variable domain is DVKVTQSSRYLVKRTGEKVFLECVQDMDHENMFWYRQDPGLGLRLIYFSYDVKMKEKGDIPEGYSVSREKKERFSLILESASTNQTSMYLCASSSSGTGPLNQYFGPGTRLTVT.

The genes are TRBV11-2 and TRBJ2-5; 8 nucleotides agree with TRBD2. Germline values: CDR1 SGHAT, CDR2 FQNNGV. The CDR3 loop spans 14 amino acids. V lost 7 bases to trimming and J lost 9 bases; unmatched junction nucleotides: 13. DNA of the CDR3: TGTGCCAGCACGTTAGGGCGAATCGGGGGGGCCCAGTACTTC. It translates to CASTLGRIGGAQYF.

The genes are TRBV7-2 and TRBJ2-7, with no clear D. The CDR3 is 14 amino acids. Germline V gene lookup returns CDR1 SGHTA and CDR2 FQGNSA. V lost 4 bases and J 0 bases, leaving 10 bases between the germline ends. The CDR3 nucleotides read TGTGCCAGCAGCTCTCCCTCTGGCTCCTACGAGCAGTACTTC. It encodes CASSSPSGSYEQYF.

Worth noting for this clone: The identical CDR3 is also encoded by other nucleotide sequences in the sample. The V gene is TRBV29-1, the J gene TRBJ1-1, with 7 positions matching TRBD1. After removal of 6 bases from V and 5 bases from J, the junction contained 9 bases not matched to a gene. Germline-derived CDR1 and CDR2 are SQVTM and ANQGSEA. The CDR3 contains 13 residues. DNA of the CDR3: TGCAGCGTACAACAGGGGAGGAATACTGAAGCTTTCTTT. Encoded protein: CSVQQGRNTEAFF.

This clone has a handful of counts. This chain connects TRBV25-1 to TRBJ1-2; the match to TRBD1 covers 8 bases. Germline lookup yields CDR1 MGHDK and CDR2 SYGVNS. The CDR3 spans 13 residues. V shed 6 bases, J shed 8 bases, and the junction held 8 bases outside the gene matches. CDR3 coding DNA: TGTGCCAGCAGCGCGGACAGGGTCAGAGGCTACACCTTC. Translated: CASSADRVRGYTF.

A few counts support this clone. CDR3 region: CASSLVRGLEAFF. In DNA, the CDR3 is TGTGCCAGCAGCCTTGTGAGGGGCCTTGAAGCTTTCTTT. The V call is TRBV5-6, the J call TRBJ1-1; weak D call: TRBD1 (5 bases). In germline, CDR1 is SGHDT, CDR2 YYEEEE. The V gene lost 4 bases and the J gene lost 7 bases, with 14 bases spanning the gap. This CDR3 is 13 amino acids long. Based on the CDR3 plus reference TRBV5-6 and TRBJ1-1, the full variable domain is DAGVTQSPTHLIKTRGQQVTLRCSPKSGHDTVSWYQQALGQGPQFIFQYYEEEERQRGNFPDRFSGHQFPNYSSELNVNALLLGDSALYLCASSLVRGLEAFFGQGTRLTVV.

This chain uses TRBV4-3 with TRBJ2-2, with D hard to call. The germline gives CDR1 LGHNA, CDR2 YSLEER. The CDR3 runs 15 residues. Trimming took off 2 bases at V and 2 bases at J, with 9 bases between the two ends. CDR3 DNA sequence: TGCGCCAGCAGCCAAAGACCCACCAACACCGGGGAGCTGTTTTTT. Translation: CASSQRPTNTGELFF.

Many counts were recorded for this clone. The chain employs TRBV28 and TRBJ2-6; unclear D gene. The CDR3 sequence is 15 residues long. From germline, CDR1 is MDHEN and CDR2 SYDVKM. V was clipped by 6 bases and J by 1 base, with 10 bases between them. The CDR3 protein is CASSHTKSGANVLTF. For the CDR3, the DNA is TGTGCCAGCAGCCATACCAAATCTGGGGCCAACGTCCTGACTTTC.

J is TRBJ2-1 and V is TRBV4-1; a possible D gene is TRBD2 (5 bases). The germline CDR1 and CDR2 sequences are MGHRA and YSYEKL. The CDR3 consists of 15 residues. With 0 bases removed from V and 4 bases from J, the gap between germline ends came to 10 bases. CDR3 bases: TGCGCCAGCAGCCAAGAGGTGGAGCGGTACAATGAGCAGTTCTTC. Translated, it gives CASSQEVERYNEQFF.

This chain joins TRBV7-6 and TRBJ1-1; D is possibly TRBD1 (5 bases). This CDR3 has 15 residues. The V end was cut by 5 bases, the J end by 4 bases, with 17 bases between. Germline V gene sequence: CDR1 SGHVS, CDR2 FNYEAQ. In DNA form, the CDR3 reads TGTGCCAGCAGCCCGACAGACACTCCCCTCACTGAAGCTTTCTTT. Translation: CASSPTDTPLTEAFF.

This clone was seen a few times. This chain connects TRBV28 to TRBJ2-4; D may match TRBD1 or TRBD2 (6 bases each). V dropped 6 bases and J dropped 7 bases, with 22 bases sitting between them. The CDR3 is 16 amino acids. Germline V lookup: CDR1 MDHEN, CDR2 SYDVKM. CDR3 amino acids: CASSPSSQGRWNIQYF. The CDR3 coding sequence is TGTGCCAGCAGCCCAAGTAGCCAGGGGAGGTGGAACATTCAGTACTTC.

This sequence joins TRBV7-3 and TRBJ2-2; 9 bases match TRBD1. CDR1 SGHTA and CDR2 FQGTGA come from the germline V gene. J was trimmed by 1 base and V by 3 bases; bases with no gene match: 3. This CDR3 spans 16 amino acids. CDR3 in amino acids: CASSFGQGRNTGELFF. The CDR3 DNA reads TGTGCCAGCAGCTTCGGACAGGGGAGGAACACCGGGGAGCTGTTTTTT.

This rearrangement joins TRBV9 to TRBJ2-5, with D perhaps TRBD1 (5 bases). V gave up 0 bases and J gave up 2 bases, with 11 bases separating them. The CDR3 totals 15 residues. The germline CDR1 and CDR2 sequences are SGDLS and YYNGEE. The CDR3 here is CASSVARGGQETQYF. CDR3 nucleotide sequence: TGTGCCAGCAGCGTAGCTAGGGGTGGGCAAGAGACCCAGTACTTC.